Listed here is a single T cell receptor (beta chain). The antigen is not known. TCRdb used MiXCR to reprocess the reads, holding one entry per CDR3 protein. The sample shows 900,000 to 950,000 distinct CDR3 sequences, approximately 31% of them seen only once. The data are from a study of T cell repertoires in cytomegalovirus infection. Study-wide points: Dominating the ex vivo response were HLA-C-restricted CMV-specific TCR beta clonotypes.

This specimen was cultured CD8+ T cells from PBMCs, taken from culture after CMV antigen stimulation. The TCR comes from a human donor in good health (CMV status not recorded). Some clones in this sample may be carry-over from other donors' samples.

In DNA, the CDR3 is TGTGCCAGCAGCTTTCGTAGCGGGGGGGACAATGAGCAGTTCTTC. The encoded protein is CASSFRSGGDNEQFF. The chain couples TRBV7-4 to TRBJ2-1; 11 nucleotides agree with TRBD2. Losses at the gene ends were 3 bases for V and 5 bases for J; bases not matched to a gene: 3. The CDR3 runs 15 residues. Germline V gene sequence: CDR1 SGHVT, CDR2 SQSDAQ.